This T cell receptor (beta chain) was captured by sequencing in a study of OX40 agonist ivuxolimab in advanced cancers. Profiling relied on immunoSEQ multiplex PCR, and the TCRdb table lists in-frame clones only, not all of them. Of roughly 60,000 clones listed, 80% to 90% are singletons. V shed 0 bases, J shed 1 base, and the junction held 7 bases outside the gene matches. The CDR3 sequence is 18 residues long. CDR1 SEHNR and CDR2 FQNEAQ come from the germline V gene (reference sequence). The chain recombines TRBV7-9 with TRBJ2-7; TRBD2 matches 12 bases. This receptor was obtained from an adult with an advanced solid tumor such as melanoma, head and neck, liver or kidney cancer. Sequenced here: CD4+ or CD8+ T cells sorted from blood, sampled in a trial of the OX40 agonist ivuxolimab. For the CDR3, the DNA is TGTGCCAGCAGCTTAGCCTGGACTAGCGGGGACCCATCCTACGAGCAGTACTTC. Encoded protein: CASSLAWTSGDPSYEQYF.